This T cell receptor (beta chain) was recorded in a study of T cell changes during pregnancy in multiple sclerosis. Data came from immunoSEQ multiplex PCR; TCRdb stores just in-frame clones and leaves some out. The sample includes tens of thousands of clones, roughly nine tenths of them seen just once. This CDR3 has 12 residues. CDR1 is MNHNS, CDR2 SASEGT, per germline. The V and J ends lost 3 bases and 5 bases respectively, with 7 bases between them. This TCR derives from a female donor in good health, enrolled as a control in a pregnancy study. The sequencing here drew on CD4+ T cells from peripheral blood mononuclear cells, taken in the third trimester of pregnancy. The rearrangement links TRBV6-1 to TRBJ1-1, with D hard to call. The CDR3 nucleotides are TGTGCCAGCAGTGATGGGAGGACTGAAGCTTTCTTT. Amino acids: CASSDGRTEAFF.